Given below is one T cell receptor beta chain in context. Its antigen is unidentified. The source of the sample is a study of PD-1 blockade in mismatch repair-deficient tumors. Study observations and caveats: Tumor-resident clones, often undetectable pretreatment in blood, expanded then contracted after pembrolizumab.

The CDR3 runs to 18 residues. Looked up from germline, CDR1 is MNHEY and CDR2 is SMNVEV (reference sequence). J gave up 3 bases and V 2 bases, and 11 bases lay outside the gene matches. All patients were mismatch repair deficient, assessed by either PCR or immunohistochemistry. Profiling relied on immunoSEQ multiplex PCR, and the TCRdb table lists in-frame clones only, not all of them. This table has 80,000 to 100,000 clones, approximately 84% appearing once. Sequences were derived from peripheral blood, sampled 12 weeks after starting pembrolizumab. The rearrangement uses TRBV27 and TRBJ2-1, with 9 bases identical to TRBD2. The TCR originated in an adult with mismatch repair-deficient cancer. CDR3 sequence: CASSLRLAGSIFYNEQFF. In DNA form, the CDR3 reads TGTGCCAGCAGTTTAAGGCTAGCGGGGTCCATTTTCTACAATGAGCAGTTCTTC.